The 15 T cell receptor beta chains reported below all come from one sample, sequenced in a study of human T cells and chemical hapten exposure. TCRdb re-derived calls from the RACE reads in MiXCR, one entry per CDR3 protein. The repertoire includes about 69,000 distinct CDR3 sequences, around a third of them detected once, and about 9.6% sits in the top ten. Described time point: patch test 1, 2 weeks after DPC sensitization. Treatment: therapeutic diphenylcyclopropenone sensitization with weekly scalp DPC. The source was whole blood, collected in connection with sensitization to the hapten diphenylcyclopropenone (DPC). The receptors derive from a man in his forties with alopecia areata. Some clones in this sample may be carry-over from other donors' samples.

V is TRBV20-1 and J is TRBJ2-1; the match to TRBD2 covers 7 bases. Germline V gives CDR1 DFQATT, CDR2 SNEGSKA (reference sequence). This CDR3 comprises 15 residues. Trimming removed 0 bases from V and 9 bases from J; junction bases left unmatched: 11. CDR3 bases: TGCAGTGCTAGAGATCAGGGCGGGAGTCATGCTGAGCAGTTCTTC. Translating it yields CSARDQGGSHAEQFF.

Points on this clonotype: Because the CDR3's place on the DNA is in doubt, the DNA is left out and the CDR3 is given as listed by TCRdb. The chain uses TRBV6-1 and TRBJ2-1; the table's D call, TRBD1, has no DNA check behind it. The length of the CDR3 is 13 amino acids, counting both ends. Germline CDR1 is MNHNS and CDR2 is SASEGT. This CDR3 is CASFGAGSVRGFF.

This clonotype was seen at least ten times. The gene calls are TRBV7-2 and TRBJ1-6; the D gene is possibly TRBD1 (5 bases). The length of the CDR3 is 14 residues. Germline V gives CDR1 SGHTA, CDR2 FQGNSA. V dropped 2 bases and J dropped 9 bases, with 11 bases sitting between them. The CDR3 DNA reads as TGTGCCAGCAGCTTATTAAAGGGGACTTCACCCCTCCACTTT. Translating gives CASSLLKGTSPLHF.

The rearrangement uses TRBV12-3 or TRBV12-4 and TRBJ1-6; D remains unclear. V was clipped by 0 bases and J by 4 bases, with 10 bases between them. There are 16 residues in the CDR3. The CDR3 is CASSLAPEGYNSPLHF. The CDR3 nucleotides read TGTGCCAGCAGTTTAGCCCCAGAGGGATATAATTCACCCCTCCACTTT.

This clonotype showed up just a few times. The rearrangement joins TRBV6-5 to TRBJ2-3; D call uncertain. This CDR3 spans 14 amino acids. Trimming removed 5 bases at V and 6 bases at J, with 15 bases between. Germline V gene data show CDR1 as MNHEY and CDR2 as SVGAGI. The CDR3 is CASSPGPGIDTQYF. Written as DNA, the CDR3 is TGTGCCAGCAGTCCCGGCCCCGGAATCGATACGCAGTATTTT.

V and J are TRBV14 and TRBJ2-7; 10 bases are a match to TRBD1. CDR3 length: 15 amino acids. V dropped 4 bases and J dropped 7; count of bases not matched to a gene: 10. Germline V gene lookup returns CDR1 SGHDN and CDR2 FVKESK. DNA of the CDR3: TGTGCCAGCAGCCCCCTCCTGACAGGGGGCGTGGAGCAGTACTTC. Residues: CASSPLLTGGVEQYF.

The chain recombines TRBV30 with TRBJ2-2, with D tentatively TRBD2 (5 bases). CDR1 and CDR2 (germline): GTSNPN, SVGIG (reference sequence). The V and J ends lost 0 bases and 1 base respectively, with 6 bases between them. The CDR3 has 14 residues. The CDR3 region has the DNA TGTGCCTGGAGTGTAGGACTGAACACCGGGGAGCTGTTTTTT. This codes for CAWSVGLNTGELFF.

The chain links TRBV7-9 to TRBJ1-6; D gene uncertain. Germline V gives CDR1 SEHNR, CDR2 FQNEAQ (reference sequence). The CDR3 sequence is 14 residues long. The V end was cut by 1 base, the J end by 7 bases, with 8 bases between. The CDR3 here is CASSLDTRNSPLHF. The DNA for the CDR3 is TGTGCCAGCAGCTTAGACACGCGGAATTCACCCCTCCACTTT.

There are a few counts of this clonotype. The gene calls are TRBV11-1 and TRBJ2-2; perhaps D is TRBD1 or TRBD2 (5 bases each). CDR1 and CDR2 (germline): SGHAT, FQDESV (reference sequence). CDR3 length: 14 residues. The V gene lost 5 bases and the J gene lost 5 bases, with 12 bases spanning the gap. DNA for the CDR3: TGTGCCAGCAGCCCCGGGACGGGAACCGGGGAGCTGTTTTTT. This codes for CASSPGTGTGELFF.

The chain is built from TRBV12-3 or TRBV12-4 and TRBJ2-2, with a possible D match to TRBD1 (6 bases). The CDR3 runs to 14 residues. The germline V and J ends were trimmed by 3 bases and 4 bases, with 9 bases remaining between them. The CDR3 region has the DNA TGTGCCAGCAGTTTCAGGGGACCCACCGGGGAGCTGTTTTTT. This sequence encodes CASSFRGPTGELFF.

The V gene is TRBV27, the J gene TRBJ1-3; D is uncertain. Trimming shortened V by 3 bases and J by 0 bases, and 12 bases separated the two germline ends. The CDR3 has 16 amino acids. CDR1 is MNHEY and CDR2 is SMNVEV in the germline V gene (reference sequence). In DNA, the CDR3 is TGTGCCAGCAGTTTTCTCCCACTATACTCTGGAAACACCATATATTTT. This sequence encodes CASSFLPLYSGNTIYF.

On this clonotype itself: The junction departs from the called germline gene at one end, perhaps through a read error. The CDR3: CASKGSWGVSTETFF. Written as DNA, the CDR3 is TGCGCCAGCAAAGGGTCGTGGGGAGTTTCGACTGAAACTTTCTTT. This chain connects TRBV5-1 to TRBJ1-1; D not certain. Germline-derived CDR1 and CDR2 are SGHRS and YFSETQ. This CDR3 region has 15 residues.

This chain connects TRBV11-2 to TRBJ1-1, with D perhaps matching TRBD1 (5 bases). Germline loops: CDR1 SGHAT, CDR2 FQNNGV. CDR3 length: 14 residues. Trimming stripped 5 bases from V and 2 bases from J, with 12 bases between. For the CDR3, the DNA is TGTGCCAGCAGCAGGGAGACAGCTAACACTGAAGCTTTCTTT. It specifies CASSRETANTEAFF.

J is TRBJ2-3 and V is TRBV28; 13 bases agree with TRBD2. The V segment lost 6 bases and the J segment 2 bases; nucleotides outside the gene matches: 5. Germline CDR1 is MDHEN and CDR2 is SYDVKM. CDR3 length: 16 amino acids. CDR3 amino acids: CASSLGTSGITDTQYF. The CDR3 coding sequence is TGTGCCAGCAGCCTAGGGACTAGCGGGATCACAGATACGCAGTATTTT.

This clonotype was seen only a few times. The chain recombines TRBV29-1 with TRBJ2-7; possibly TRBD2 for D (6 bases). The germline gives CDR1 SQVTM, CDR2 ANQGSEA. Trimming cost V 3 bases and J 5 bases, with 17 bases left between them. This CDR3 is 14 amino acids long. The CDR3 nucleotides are TGCAGCGTTGAGGGGCGGGGAGAAAGCAACGAGCAGTACTTC. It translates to CSVEGRGESNEQYF.